This T cell receptor (beta chain) was identified in a study of shared clonotypes between healthy human individuals. Overall study: Donors were a couple of women and a few men aged 18 to 49. Used for every donor were three CD4 naive, three CD4 memory, two CD8 naive and one CD8 memory plate.

Per the germline V gene, CDR1 is WSHSY and CDR2 is SAAADI. Trimming took 7 bases from V and 1 from J; bases not matched to a gene: 2. This CDR3 has 13 amino acids. Genomic DNA per cell subset filled all wells of several immunoSEQ plates. Original processing methods: For the immunoSEQ data, sequences were junction-only without quality scores, so filtering differed. Measured with immunoSEQ multiplex PCR; TCRdb has only the in-frame clones, and not every one. Clonal size and the V and J genes are those of that table, whereas D and trimming came from the DNA. The data show 1.5 million to 1.9 million clones, with approximately 98% seen just once and roughly 0.4% held by the top ten.

The chain is built from TRBV10-2 and TRBJ2-3; 7 nucleotides line up with TRBD2. The sample taken for sequencing was naive CD4+ T cells sorted from blood. Noted subset: CD45RA+ positively selected. The receptor's source is a man younger than 40 in good health. Written as DNA, the CDR3 is TGCGCCAGCAATCGGGGGGGCACAGATACGCAGTATTTT. Protein product: CASNRGGTDTQYF.